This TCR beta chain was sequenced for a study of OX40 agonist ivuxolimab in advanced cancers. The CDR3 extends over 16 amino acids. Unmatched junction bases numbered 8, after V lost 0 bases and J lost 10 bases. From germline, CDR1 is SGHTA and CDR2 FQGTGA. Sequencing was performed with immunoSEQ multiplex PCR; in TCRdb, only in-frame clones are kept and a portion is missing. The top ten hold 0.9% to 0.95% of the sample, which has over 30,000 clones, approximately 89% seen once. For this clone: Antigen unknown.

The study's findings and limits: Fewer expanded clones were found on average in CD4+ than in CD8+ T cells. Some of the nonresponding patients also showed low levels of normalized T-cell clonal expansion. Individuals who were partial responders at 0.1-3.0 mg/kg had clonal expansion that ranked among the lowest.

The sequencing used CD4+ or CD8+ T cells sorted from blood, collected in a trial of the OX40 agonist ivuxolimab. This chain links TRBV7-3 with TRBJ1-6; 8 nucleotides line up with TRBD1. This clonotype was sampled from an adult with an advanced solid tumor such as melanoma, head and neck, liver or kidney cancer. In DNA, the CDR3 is TGTGCCAGCAGCTTAACTGGACAGGGTCTGGGGTCACCCCTCCACTTT. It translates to CASSLTGQGLGSPLHF.